The rows below give T cell receptor beta chains drawn from one sample of a study of cytomegalovirus exposure and HLA in healthy donors. Libraries were prepared by immunoSEQ multiplex PCR; TCRdb keeps only in-frame clonotypes and omits some of them. The table shows 90,000 to 110,000 clones, with roughly 80% occurring only once. Sequenced: PBMCs. The receptors were gathered from a man aged 25-45 years in good health and CMV-seropositive. CDR3s include the opening cysteine and the closing phenylalanine or tryptophan. Each record gives: D gene, V gene, J gene, clone size, CDR3 protein, CDR3 DNA. The D gene is left open where the match is weak. Where a row states a size, it is once, few, many or the class of an expanded clone; other rows omit it.

.,TRBV29-1,TRBJ2-3,.,CSVAPGISTDTQYF,TGCAGCGTGGCCCCGGGGATCAGCACAGATACGCAGTATTTT
TRBD2,TRBV6-5,TRBJ2-1,.,CASSPGGDYNEQFF,TGTGCCAGCAGCCCCGGGGGGGATTACAATGAGCAGTTCTTC
TRBD1,TRBV7-2,TRBJ2-7,few,CASSGQGIYEQYF,TGTGCCAGCTCGGGACAGGGGATTTACGAGCAGTACTTC
.,TRBV18,TRBJ2-5,.,CARTVPTDYQETQYF,TGTGCCAGAACCGTGCCGACAGACTACCAAGAGACCCAGTACTTC
TRBD1,TRBV19,TRBJ2-7,.,CASSTGQGIYEQYF,TGTGCCAGTAGTACGGGACAGGGAATATACGAGCAGTACTTC
.,TRBV19,TRBJ2-1,few,CASSISTANEQFF,TGTGCCAGTAGTATTTCGACAGCCAATGAGCAGTTCTTC
.,TRBV30,TRBJ1-2,.,CAWSWGGDYGYTF,TGTGCCTGGAGTTGGGGGGGCGACTATGGCTACACCTTC
.,TRBV29-1,TRBJ1-1,.,CSVRMGSGTEAFF,TGCAGCGTTCGAATGGGGAGTGGAACTGAAGCTTTCTTT
TRBD1,TRBV7-9,TRBJ2-1,few,CASSPGTGGPYNEQFF,TGTGCCAGCAGCCCTGGGACAGGGGGCCCCTACAATGAGCAGTTCTTC
TRBD1,TRBV28,TRBJ2-7,.,CASRGQGASYEQYF,TGTGCCAGCAGGGGACAGGGGGCATCCTACGAGCAGTACTTC
.,TRBV5-1,TRBJ1-2,few,CASIGGDDGYTF,TGCGCCAGCATCGGGGGAGACGACGGCTACACCTTC
.,TRBV2,TRBJ2-5,.,CASSDSQVGETQYF,TGTGCCAGCAGTGATTCACAGGTGGGGGAGACCCAGTACTTC
TRBD1,TRBV4-1,TRBJ2-7,.,CASSRDRGIYEQYF,TGCGCCAGCAGCCGGGACAGGGGAATCTACGAGCAGTACTTC
TRBD1,TRBV4-2,TRBJ1-2,.,CASSQDYGTGHSGYTF,TGTGCCAGCAGCCAAGATTACGGGACAGGGCATAGTGGCTACACCTTC
TRBD1,TRBV7-3,TRBJ1-1,.,CASSLGTANTEAFF,TGTGCCAGCAGCCTGGGGACAGCGAACACTGAAGCTTTCTTT
.,TRBV4-1,TRBJ2-5,.,CASSQGAWELVETQYF,TGCGCCAGCAGCCAAGGTGCTTGGGAGCTAGTAGAGACCCAGTACTTC
.,TRBV30,TRBJ1-5,.,CAWSVRFNQPQHF,TGTGCCTGGAGTGTACGGTTTAATCAGCCCCAGCATTTT
.,TRBV5-4,TRBJ2-2,.,CASSQSLGTSNTGELFF,TGTGCCAGCAGCCAATCCCTCGGGACTTCGAACACCGGGGAGCTGTTTTTT
.,TRBV27,TRBJ2-1,.,CASSGGGDPSYNEQFF,TGTGCCAGCAGTGGGGGGGGCGACCCCTCCTACAATGAGCAGTTCTTC
.,TRBV5-6,TRBJ2-5,.,CASSSTPGWGPIETQYF,TGTGCCAGCAGCTCGACCCCAGGTTGGGGGCCGATAGAGACCCAGTACTTC
.,TRBV5-4,TRBJ2-5,.,CASSGGTGTRIETQYF,TGTGCCAGCAGCGGGGGGACGGGTACTAGAATCGAGACCCAGTACTTC
.,TRBV10-2,TRBJ2-7,few,CASSVGGDEQYF,TGCGCCAGCAGCGTAGGGGGGGACGAGCAGTACTTC
TRBD1,TRBV7-9,TRBJ2-1,.,CASSTTDRGGDEQFF,TGTGCCAGCAGCACCACGGACAGGGGAGGTGATGAGCAGTTCTTC
.,TRBV4-1,TRBJ2-1,.,CASSPGRGSYNEQFF,TGCGCCAGCAGCCCCGGCCGCGGCTCCTACAATGAGCAGTTCTTC
.,TRBV18,TRBJ2-5,few,CASSPGTAQETQYF,TGTGCCAGCTCACCTGGGACTGCCCAAGAGACCCAGTACTTC
.,TRBV7-9,TRBJ2-7,once,CASSLDLSIDEQYF,TGTGCCAGCAGCTTAGATCTCTCAATAGACGAGCAGTACTTC
.,TRBV5-1,TRBJ2-5,.,CASSLVVGAGETQYF,TGCGCCAGCAGCTTGGTTGTGGGGGCAGGGGAGACCCAGTACTTC
.,TRBV2,TRBJ2-2,.,CASSPSVRGELFF,TGTGCCAGCAGTCCGTCGGTCCGGGGGGAGCTGTTTTTT
.,TRBV7-8,TRBJ1-1,.,CASSLGAGREVLGEAFF,TGTGCCAGCAGCTTAGGGGCGGGCAGGGAGGTCCTGGGTGAAGCTTTCTTT
TRBD1,TRBV7-9,TRBJ2-7,.,CASSLAGQGPYEQYF,TGTGCCAGCAGCTTAGCGGGACAGGGACCCTACGAGCAGTACTTC
.,TRBV6-5,TRBJ2-6,.,CASSTGSGANVLTF,TGTGCCAGCAGCACCGGCTCTGGGGCCAACGTCCTGACTTTC
.,TRBV29-1,TRBJ1-4,.,CSGSRGGTNEKLFF,TGCAGCGGGAGTCGGGGGGGCACTAATGAAAAACTGTTTTTT
.,TRBV4-3,TRBJ1-2,.,CASSRSRGGSGGYTF,TGCGCCAGCAGCCGATCGCGGGGGGGCTCGGGGGGCTACACCTTC
TRBD2,TRBV29-1,TRBJ2-3,.,CSVGRASGGTDTQYF,TGCAGCGTTGGGAGAGCTAGCGGGGGGACAGATACGCAGTATTTT
TRBD1,TRBV7-2,TRBJ1-2,.,CASSTSTGDGYTF,TGTGCCAGCAGCACCAGCACAGGGGACGGCTACACCTTC
TRBD2,TRBV19,TRBJ2-7,.,CATSPGLDYEQYF,TGTGCCACCTCCCCCGGACTAGACTACGAGCAGTACTTC
TRBD1,TRBV6-5,TRBJ2-7,few,CASSYSQGARDEQYF,TGTGCCAGCAGTTACTCTCAGGGGGCGAGGGACGAGCAGTACTTC
TRBD1,TRBV6-5,TRBJ1-2,.,CATRQGGGYTF,TGTGCCACCAGACAGGGTGGGGGCTACACCTTC
.,TRBV11-2,TRBJ1-3,.,CASSLAVVAGNTIYF,TGTGCCAGCAGCTTAGCGGTGGTAGCTGGAAACACCATATATTTT
.,TRBV27,TRBJ1-5,once,CASSQEGGQPQHF,TGTGCCAGCAGTCAGGAGGGAGGTCAGCCCCAGCATTTT
.,TRBV21-1,TRBJ1-2,few,CASSKLAQDKPYGYTF,TGTGCCAGCAGCAAATTGGCCCAGGATAAGCCCTATGGCTACACCTTC
.,TRBV5-4,TRBJ2-7,.,CASSKTSSEQYF,TGTGCCAGCAGCAAAACTAGTTCCGAGCAGTACTTC
.,TRBV6-6,TRBJ2-7,.,CASSLHGREAAWEYF,TGTGCCAGCAGCCTACATGGCAGGGAAGCTGCGTGGGAGTACTTC
.,TRBV4-3,TRBJ1-1,.,CASSPTRWVNTEAFF,TGCGCCAGCAGCCCTACGCGGTGGGTGAACACTGAAGCTTTCTTT
.,TRBV10-2,TRBJ2-7,.,CASKDSLYEQYF,TGCGCCAGCAAAGACTCCCTCTACGAGCAGTACTTC
.,TRBV4-2,TRBJ1-5,.,CASSQDGGGAWDQPQHF,TGTGCCAGCAGCCAAGATGGGGGGGGCGCTTGGGATCAGCCCCAGCATTTT